This is a list of T cell receptor beta chains from one sample in a study of T cells in Graves' hyperthyroidism and ophthalmopathy. A single record per CDR3 protein comes from TCRdb applying MiXCR to the multiplex PCR reads. Altogether fewer than 850,000 distinct CDR3 sequences are present, approximately 15% being singletons, with the ten largest covering roughly 15%. Material: blood. These receptors were obtained from a man between 50 and 59 years old with Graves' hyperthyroidism. Each CDR3 is given with its conserved first and last residue. A D gene is named only where the DNA matches it firmly. Rows give clone size only sometimes, using once, few, many, or a class for an expanded clone.

clone size,V gene,D gene,J gene,CDR3 DNA,CDR3 protein
NA,TRBV24-1,NA,TRBJ2-2,TGTGCCACCAGTGATTTGGTGGGACTGAACACCGGGGAGCTGTTTTTT,CATSDLVGLNTGELFF
NA,TRBV4-1,TRBD2,TRBJ2-7,TGCGCCAGCAGCCAAGTGAGGCTAGCGGGGGGGGACGAGCAGTACTTC,CASSQVRLAGGDEQYF
NA,TRBV3-1,NA,TRBJ1-4,TGTGCCAGCAGCCAAGATCCAGACAAGGTTACGGAAAAACTGTTTTTT,CASSQDPDKVTEKLFF
many,TRBV29-1,TRBD2,TRBJ2-1,TGCAGCGTAGCAGGACTAGCGGGACCCGAAAATGAGCAGTTCTTC,CSVAGLAGPENEQFF
few,TRBV24-1,NA,TRBJ1-5,TGTGCCACCAGGACTCAGGGGTATCAGCCCCAGCATTTT,CATRTQGYQPQHF
few,TRBV5-6,NA,TRBJ1-4,TGTGCCAGCAGCCTACCCGACAGTACGAATGAAAAACTGTTTTTT,CASSLPDSTNEKLFF
many,TRBV5-1,NA,TRBJ2-7,TGCGCCAGCAGAGAGGTCAGGGCCTACGAGCAGTACTTC,CASREVRAYEQYF
few,TRBV4-1,NA,TRBJ1-2,TGCGCCAGCAGCCAAGAGGAAGCCGGATACGGCTACACCTTC,CASSQEEAGYGYTF
NA,TRBV6-6,NA,TRBJ2-6,TGTGCCAGCAGTTGGGGCAGGGGCTCTGGGGCCAACGTCCTGACTTTC,CASSWGRGSGANVLTF
NA,TRBV6-1,NA,TRBJ2-7,TGTGCCAGCAGTGAAGCGCAGGCGGGGGCTCCCTACGAGCAGTACTTC,CASSEAQAGAPYEQYF
many,TRBV5-1,TRBD1,TRBJ2-7,TGCGCCAGCAGCGCGGGGTGGACAGGGATGGGCTACGAGCAGTACTTC,CASSAGWTGMGYEQYF
few,TRBV19,NA,TRBJ2-1,TGTGCCAGTAGTATTGGTTTGGCGGGGCGGAGCTCCTACAATGAGCAGTTCTTC,CASSIGLAGRSSYNEQFF
few,TRBV20-1,NA,TRBJ2-7,TGCAGTGCTAGAGATCCCAGCGCGCCAACCTACGAGCAGTACTTC,CSARDPSAPTYEQYF
NA,TRBV5-1,TRBD2,TRBJ2-1,TGCGCCAGCAGCCCGTCCGCGGGAGTGATAGACAATGAGCAGTTCTTC,CASSPSAGVIDNEQFF
many,TRBV30,NA,TRBJ2-1,TGTGCCTGGAGTGTACATGGCGGAGACAATGAGCAGTTCTTC,CAWSVHGGDNEQFF
NA,TRBV12-3/TRBV12-4,TRBD1,TRBJ1-6,TGTGCCAGCAGTTTAGGGCCAGGGGGGCACTCACCCCTCCACTTT,CASSLGPGGHSPLHF
NA,TRBV18,NA,TRBJ2-7,TGTGCCAGCTCCCCAGCGAGGGAACCCTACGAGCAGTACTTC,CASSPAREPYEQYF
NA,TRBV6-2/TRBV6-3,TRBD1,TRBJ2-6,TGTGCCAGCAGTTTCAACAGGGGGCATGGGGCCAACGTCCTGACTTTC,CASSFNRGHGANVLTF
few,TRBV10-1,TRBD1,TRBJ2-1,TGCGCCGGCAGTGAGGCAGGGGGCGCCTACAATGAGCAGTTCTTC,CAGSEAGGAYNEQFF
many,TRBV24-1,NA,TRBJ2-3,TGTGCCACCAGGTACACGTCCAAGAATACGCAGTATTTT,CATRYTSKNTQYF
NA,TRBV7-9,TRBD1,TRBJ1-6,TGTGCCAGCAACCGGGACAGGGGTAATTCACCCCTCCACTTT,CASNRDRGNSPLHF
once,TRBV29-1,TRBD1,TRBJ2-7,TGCAGCGTAGATTCGGGACAGCCTTCCTACGAGCAGTACTTC,CSVDSGQPSYEQYF
few,TRBV29-1,NA,TRBJ2-7,TGCAGCGTCCAGGGAATCGGTCTCTCCGAGCAGTACTTC,CSVQGIGLSEQYF
NA,TRBV27,TRBD1,TRBJ2-3,TGTGCCAGCAGTAGGACAGGGGATCGCACAGATACGCAGTATTTT,CASSRTGDRTDTQYF
NA,TRBV27,NA,TRBJ2-6,TGTGCCAGCAGTCCTCGAACTTCTGGGGCCAACGTCCTGACTTTC,CASSPRTSGANVLTF
few,TRBV5-1,TRBD1,TRBJ1-3,TGCGCCAGCAGCCCTGGACAGGCTCCTCTCTTCTCTGGAAACACCATATATTTT,CASSPGQAPLFSGNTIYF
many,TRBV30,NA,TRBJ1-1,TGTGCCTGGAGTCTGGACGGGGAAGCTTTCTTT,CAWSLDGEAFF
many,TRBV12-3/TRBV12-4,NA,TRBJ2-3,TGTGCCAGCACCTACGGGGTCACAGATACGCAGTATTTT,CASTYGVTDTQYF
few,TRBV29-1,NA,TRBJ2-2,TGCAGCGTTGGAGTGAACACCGGGGAGCTGTTTTTT,CSVGVNTGELFF
many,TRBV28,TRBD2,TRBJ2-1,TGTGCCAGCACCCTAGGGACTAGCGGGCTTGATGAGCAGTTCTTC,CASTLGTSGLDEQFF
few,TRBV29-1,TRBD1,TRBJ1-4,TGCAGCGTTGCAGACAGGGGCGTGGAAAAACTGTTTTTT,CSVADRGVEKLFF
many,TRBV2,TRBD2,TRBJ2-5,TGTGCCAGCAGTGAAGCTGGGACTAGCGGGAGGGCCCGGGAGACCCAGTACTTC,CASSEAGTSGRARETQYF
NA,TRBV7-9,TRBD2,TRBJ2-1,TGTGCCAGCAGCGGGGCTAGCGGGAGCCTAGTACAGTTCTTC,CASSGASGSLVQFF
many,TRBV7-4,TRBD2,TRBJ2-7,TGTGCCAGCAGCTTGCCGGGACTAGCGGGAGGGCCGTACGAGCAGTACTTC,CASSLPGLAGGPYEQYF
NA,TRBV28,NA,TRBJ1-3,TGTGCCAGTATTAGGGGTCGGCATGGAAACACCATATATTTT,CASIRGRHGNTIYF
many,TRBV7-8,NA,TRBJ2-7,TGTGCCAGCAGCTTATTGTCCAACTCCTACGAGCAGTACTTC,CASSLLSNSYEQYF
few,TRBV7-2,TRBD1,TRBJ2-3,TGTGCCAGCAGCAAAGGGGACGGTGGGACAGGGGGTACGCAGTATTTT,CASSKGDGGTGGTQYF
NA,TRBV20-1,TRBD1,TRBJ1-1,TGCAGTGCTAGGAGGGCGGGACAGGTGGTTTCCACTGAAGCTTTCTTT,CSARRAGQVVSTEAFF
many,TRBV29-1,NA,TRBJ2-1,TGCAGCGTTGAGACGGCGAATGGGTACAATGAGCAGTTCTTC,CSVETANGYNEQFF
NA,TRBV12-3/TRBV12-4,NA,TRBJ2-1,TGTGCCAGCAGTCGTCCGGGGGCAACATCCTACAATGAGCAGTTCTTC,CASSRPGATSYNEQFF
few,TRBV19,TRBD2,TRBJ2-3,TGTGCCAGAGGGACTAGCGGCCCAGATACGCAGTATTTT,CARGTSGPDTQYF
NA,TRBV24-1,NA,TRBJ1-5,TGTGCCACCAGTGATTTGGGAGGTGGACCCCAGCATTTT,CATSDLGGGPQHF
many,TRBV18,NA,TRBJ2-5,TGTGCCAGCTCACCACCGATCACAGAGACCCAGTACTTC,CASSPPITETQYF
many,TRBV24-1,TRBD1,TRBJ2-2,TGTGCCACCAGTGATCCTCAGGGGGTAATCACCGGGGAGCTGTTTTTT,CATSDPQGVITGELFF
NA,TRBV6-1,NA,TRBJ2-7,TGTGCCAGCACCATGGACAGAACCTACGGGCAGTGCTTC,CASTMDRTYGQCF
many,TRBV2,NA,TRBJ2-7,TGTGCCAGCAGTGACCACCCTAGCGTCAACGAGCAGTACTTC,CASSDHPSVNEQYF
many,TRBV2,NA,TRBJ2-7,TGTGCCAGCAGTGAAGCTGTTTCGGGGATCGGGAACGAGCAGTACTTC,CASSEAVSGIGNEQYF
many,TRBV28,NA,TRBJ1-2,TGTGCCAGCAGTTTATCTCAAGGGGGCTATGGCTACACCTTC,CASSLSQGGYGYTF
many,TRBV12-3/TRBV12-4,NA,TRBJ1-5,TGTGCCAGCAGTTTAGAAAGGGGCATGGACAGTCAGCCCCAGCATTTT,CASSLERGMDSQPQHF
many,TRBV7-3,NA,TRBJ2-1,TGTGCCAGCAGCTTAACAGGGGGGCTCGGAAATGAGCAGTTCTTC,CASSLTGGLGNEQFF
NA,TRBV29-1,TRBD2,TRBJ2-1,TGCAGCGTTGCACTAGCGGGAGCTTACAATGAGCAGTTCTTC,CSVALAGAYNEQFF
NA,TRBV10-2,NA,TRBJ1-5,TGCGCCAGCAGTGAGTCTATGCGACAGCCCCAGCATTTT,CASSESMRQPQHF
few,TRBV6-2/TRBV6-3,NA,TRBJ2-7,TGTGCCAGCAGTTACTCGCGGGGCTCCACGTATGAAGAGCAGTACTTC,CASSYSRGSTYEEQYF